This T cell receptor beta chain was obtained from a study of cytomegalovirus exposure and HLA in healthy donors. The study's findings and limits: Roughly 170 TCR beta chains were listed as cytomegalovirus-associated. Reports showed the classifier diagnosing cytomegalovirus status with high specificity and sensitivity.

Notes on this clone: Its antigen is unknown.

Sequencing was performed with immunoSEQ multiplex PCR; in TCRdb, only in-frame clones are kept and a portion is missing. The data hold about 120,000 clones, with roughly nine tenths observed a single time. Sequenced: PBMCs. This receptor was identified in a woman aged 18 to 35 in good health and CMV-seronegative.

In DNA, the CDR3 is TGTGCCATCAGAACAGAGCCTAATTCACCCCTCCACTTT. This encodes CAIRTEPNSPLHF. The rearrangement links TRBV10-3 to TRBJ1-6; D is unclear. The V end lost 6 bases, the J end lost 6 bases, and 9 bases lay between the germline ends. Per germline, CDR1 ENHRY and CDR2 SYGVKD. There are 13 residues in the CDR3.